This entry describes one T cell receptor beta chain. Its target is not known. The V gene end was trimmed by 7 bases and the J gene end by 5 bases; junction bases not matched to a gene: 6. Per germline, CDR1 SNHLY and CDR2 FYNNEI. The CDR3 length is 14 residues. TCRdb's copy holds only in-frame clones and misses some; the assay was immunoSEQ multiplex PCR. The sample holds 75,000 to 85,000 clones, 80% seen once. These data are taken from a study of T cells in localized non-small cell lung cancer. Study observations and caveats: Adjacent lung exhibited a median of about 56 among the 100 most abundant tumor clones.

The sample was peripheral blood, taken before any cancer treatment. The rearrangement links TRBV2 to TRBJ2-3; 10 nucleotides agree with TRBD2. This clonotype was sampled from a female donor at least 60 years old with stage I lung adenocarcinoma. CDR3 DNA sequence: TGTGCCAGCACTAGCGGGAGTATATTAGATACGCAGTATTTT. Translation gives CASTSGSILDTQYF.